A selection of T cell receptor beta chains follows, all from one sample in a study of T-cell memory formation after mild COVID-19. TCRdb re-called the 5' RACE reads through MiXCR, storing one row per CDR3 protein. The table lists tens of thousands of distinct CDR3 sequences, 20% to 25% of them singletons. Sequenced sample: PBMCs or a T cell subset sorted from them (not recorded which). The receptors shown here come from a man between 18 and 35 years old who had mild COVID-19 (a few samples of this study predate the infection). Cell type and time point are not known. CDR3s include the opening cysteine and the closing phenylalanine or tryptophan. A D gene is named only where the DNA matches it firmly. Some rows mark clone size as missing; the rest say once, few, many or name a class of expanded clone.

NA	NA	TRBV20-1	TRBJ1-2	TGCAGTGCCAGGCCCCGGGCTAACTATGGCTACACCTTC	CSARPRANYGYTF
NA	TRBD2	TRBV7-2	TRBJ2-3	TGTGCCAGCACTGTACTAGCGGCCACTGGCACAGATACGCAGTATTTT	CASTVLAATGTDTQYF
NA	TRBD2	TRBV2	TRBJ2-5	TGTGCCAGCAGTGAAGTGGGACTAGCGGCCCAAGAGACCCAGTACTTC	CASSEVGLAAQETQYF
few	TRBD2	TRBV7-6	TRBJ2-5	TGTGCCAGCAGCATGGACCTAGCGGCAGAGACCCAGTACTTC	CASSMDLAAETQYF
many	NA	TRBV11-2	TRBJ2-4	TGTGCCAGCAGCTTTGGGCAGCTAGCCAAAAACATTCAGTACTTC	CASSFGQLAKNIQYF
few	TRBD2	TRBV7-8	TRBJ2-2	TGTGCCAGCAGGTTCAGAGGGAGGGCTACGATCGGCACCGGGGAGCTGTTTTTT	CASRFRGRATIGTGELFF
few	NA	TRBV6-2/TRBV6-3	TRBJ2-1	TGTGCCAGCAGTTACCCCCTTCAACTTGATCGGGGGTTCTTC	CASSYPLQLDRGFF
NA	NA	TRBV29-1	TRBJ1-2	TGCAGCGTTGAAGGGGAGGGATTAGCTAACTATGGCTACACCTTC	CSVEGEGLANYGYTF
few	NA	TRBV7-9	TRBJ2-5	TGTGCCAGCAAATTCCAAGAGACCCAGTACTTC	CASKFQETQYF
few	TRBD1	TRBV5-1	TRBJ2-2	TGCGCCAGCAGCTTGAGGGGGACAGGGCGCCCCGGGGAGCTGTTTTTT	CASSLRGTGRPGELFF
NA	NA	TRBV6-5	TRBJ1-2	TGTGCCAGCAGTCTTGCCGAGACAGTGCTCGGCTACACCTTC	CASSLAETVLGYTF
once	TRBD1	TRBV6-5	TRBJ1-5	TGTGCCAGCAGGCCGACAGGGTATAGCAATCAGCCCCAGCATTTT	CASRPTGYSNQPQHF
few	NA	TRBV6-4	TRBJ1-1	TGTGCCAGCAGTCAGGGGACGGATGGTCGAAAGACTGAAGCTTTCTTT	CASSQGTDGRKTEAFF
NA	NA	TRBV9	TRBJ1-3	TGTGCCAGCACGGGAGTCTCTGGAAACACCATATATTTT	CASTGVSGNTIYF
few	TRBD1	TRBV5-6	TRBJ1-1	TGTGCCAGCAGCTTGGAAAGGGGGCCGGGGACTGAAGCTTTCTTT	CASSLERGPGTEAFF
NA	NA	TRBV6-4	TRBJ1-5	TGTGCCAGCTATCAGCCCCAGCATTTT	CASYQPQHF
NA	TRBD2	TRBV11-2	TRBJ2-1	TGTGCCAGCAGCTTGGGGACTAGCGGGGCTTGGGATGAGCAGTTCTTC	CASSLGTSGAWDEQFF
NA	NA	TRBV12-3/TRBV12-4	TRBJ1-2	TGTGCCAGCACAACCGGGGGGCCCGGCTACACCTTC	CASTTGGPGYTF
NA	NA	TRBV19	TRBJ2-7	TGTGCCAGTAGTATAGCACAGAACTCCTACGAGCAGTACTTC	CASSIAQNSYEQYF
few	NA	TRBV4-2	TRBJ2-7	TGTGCCAGCAGCCTTACTGGGGGCCCTTCCTACGAGCAGTACTTC	CASSLTGGPSYEQYF
NA	NA	TRBV11-2	TRBJ2-1	TGTGCCAGCAGCTTATTCTGGACAGCATCCTACAATGAGCAGTTCTTC	CASSLFWTASYNEQFF
NA	NA	TRBV7-2	TRBJ1-6	TGTGCCAGCAGCTTAGGTGCGGAGCTTACGTGGGCGCCCCTCCACTTT	CASSLGAELTWAPLHF
NA	NA	TRBV6-5	TRBJ2-1	TGTGCCAGCAGACCCTTCCCGTCGTGGGCGGACAATGAGCAGTTCTTC	CASRPFPSWADNEQFF
few	NA	TRBV12-5	TRBJ2-2	TGTGCTAGTGCCAAGAACACCGGGGAGCTGTTTTTT	CASAKNTGELFF
NA	NA	TRBV6-2/TRBV6-3	TRBJ1-1	TGTGCCAGCACCAACGACCAGACATACCTTGAAGCTTTCTTT	CASTNDQTYLEAFF
NA	TRBD1	TRBV10-3	TRBJ2-1	TGTGCCATCAGTGAGTCCGGGACAGACTACAATGAGCAGTTCTTC	CAISESGTDYNEQFF
few	NA	TRBV12-3/TRBV12-4	TRBJ2-5	TGTGCCAGCAGTTCGCCTGGGGAGACCCAGTACTTC	CASSSPGETQYF
NA	TRBD2	TRBV9	TRBJ2-1	TGTGCCAGCAGCGTAGTGGGGGGGTACAATGAGCAGTTCTTC	CASSVVGGYNEQFF
NA	NA	TRBV7-9	TRBJ1-6	TGTGCCAGCACAGACAGTGCCCCTAATTCACCCCTCCACTTT	CASTDSAPNSPLHF
many	NA	TRBV6-5	TRBJ2-7	TGTGCCAGCAGCCCCCGGAAAGTCTACTACGAGCAGTACTTC	CASSPRKVYYEQYF
NA	NA	TRBV6-4	TRBJ2-3	TGTGCCAGCAGTGACTCGTACGGGGCCACAGATACGCAGTATTTT	CASSDSYGATDTQYF
few	NA	TRBV6-5	TRBJ2-3	TGTGCCAGCAGTTACCGTAGCACAGATACGCAGTATTTT	CASSYRSTDTQYF
NA	NA	TRBV20-1	TRBJ1-1	TGCAGTGCTAGAGATGGGGCAGGGAAGTCTGAAGCTTTCTTT	CSARDGAGKSEAFF
NA	TRBD1	TRBV4-3	TRBJ2-7	TGCGCCAGCAGCCCCGGGACAGGGCCCTCCTACGAGCAGTACTTC	CASSPGTGPSYEQYF
NA	TRBD1	TRBV5-6	TRBJ2-3	TGTGCCAGCAGCTCCTACGGACAGGGGGCTTCGACAGATACGCAGTATTTT	CASSSYGQGASTDTQYF
NA	NA	TRBV27	TRBJ2-1	TGTGCCAGCAGTCTCGGCAGGGACAATGAGCAGTTCTTC	CASSLGRDNEQFF
NA	NA	TRBV7-6	TRBJ2-7	TGTGCCAGCAGCTTAGAAGCAGGGGAAGGCCGCGAGCAGTACTTC	CASSLEAGEGREQYF
few	TRBD2	TRBV5-1	TRBJ2-5	TGCGCCAGCAGTCCCTGGGGTGGTGCTAGCGGGGGACTGGGAGAGACCCAGTACTTC	CASSPWGGASGGLGETQYF
few	NA	TRBV28	TRBJ2-6	TGTGCCAGCAGTTTAGCGGGGGCCAACGTCCTGACTTTC	CASSLAGANVLTF
few	NA	TRBV10-1	TRBJ2-5	TGCGCCAGCAGTGAGTCGACCGGGGTAGGGGGGCAAGAGACCCAGTACTTC	CASSESTGVGGQETQYF
NA	NA	TRBV5-1	TRBJ1-1	TGCGCCAGCACCCGAGAGGGGGATACTGAAGCTTTCTTT	CASTREGDTEAFF
NA	NA	TRBV4-2	TRBJ2-7	TGTGCCAGCAGCCAAGTACGGTCCTACGAGCAGTACTTC	CASSQVRSYEQYF
few	TRBD2	TRBV5-4	TRBJ2-3	TGTGCCAGCAGCTTGCGCGGTACGGGGGGACCCACAGATACGCAGTATTTT	CASSLRGTGGPTDTQYF
few	TRBD1	TRBV27	TRBJ2-1	TGTGCCAGCAGCCTGACAGGGGCGGTCAATGAGCAGTTCTTC	CASSLTGAVNEQFF
many	NA	TRBV28	TRBJ2-6	TGTGCCAGCAGTGGAGGTGTATCTGGGGCCAACGTCCTGACTTTC	CASSGGVSGANVLTF
once	TRBD2	TRBV3-1	TRBJ2-5	TGTGCCAGCAGCCAAGATTTTAGGCTAGCGGGAGAGACCCAGTACTTC	CASSQDFRLAGETQYF
NA	NA	TRBV4-1	TRBJ1-1	TGCGCCAGCAGCCAAGTCCCAGTGAACACTGAAGCTTTCTTT	CASSQVPVNTEAFF
few	NA	TRBV7-9	TRBJ1-4	TGTGCCAGCAGCTTAGTCGAACTGCGGTATGAAAAACTGTTTTTT	CASSLVELRYEKLFF
few	TRBD1	TRBV28	TRBJ2-5	TGTGCCAGCACCCTAGGACAGGGGCAAGAGACCCAGTACTTC	CASTLGQGQETQYF
NA	NA	TRBV29-1	TRBJ1-1	TGCAGCGTTGTGAGGGGTTTGAACACTGAAGCTTTCTTT	CSVVRGLNTEAFF
few	TRBD1	TRBV24-1	TRBJ2-3	TGTGCCACCAGTGATCGGACAGGGGCTAGCACAGATACGCAGTATTTT	CATSDRTGASTDTQYF
few	NA	TRBV11-2	TRBJ2-5	TGTGCCAGCAGCCAGATGTCCGAGCGGGCCGGAGAGACCCAGTACTTC	CASSQMSERAGETQYF
NA	NA	TRBV6-6	TRBJ1-1	TGTGCCAGCACGATATCTCTAACTGAAGCTTTCTTT	CASTISLTEAFF
few	TRBD2	TRBV7-2	TRBJ2-1	TGTGCCAGCTCGCCCGTCGAGAGACTAGCGGGGGGACTCGACTCCTGGCAGTTCTTC	CASSPVERLAGGLDSWQFF
few	NA	TRBV4-2	TRBJ1-6	TGTGCCAGCAGCCCTGAAGGGGTGCGGTCACCCCTCCACTTT	CASSPEGVRSPLHF
few	NA	TRBV7-9	TRBJ1-2	TGTGCCAGCAGCGAGGGGGACCGGGACACTAACTATGGCTACACCTTC	CASSEGDRDTNYGYTF
few	TRBD2	TRBV5-4	TRBJ2-1	TGTGCCAGCTCCAGCGGGGCAGAGCAGTTCTTC	CASSSGAEQFF
few	NA	TRBV29-1	TRBJ2-2	TGCAGCGTTGTTGCGCTCACCGGGGAGCTGTTTTTT	CSVVALTGELFF